This TCR beta chain was sequenced in a study of Tregs in tolerant kidney transplant recipients. Across the study: Related graft donors supplied nonmyeloablative bone marrow transplants, and mixed chimerism was transient. Study-wide points: Expanding Tregs on activated donor B cells appeared to best identify donor-specific TCRbeta clones. Nucleotide sequences could not be compared across some patients' samples due to primer changes.

Unstimulated Tregs (CD4+CD25+CD127-) and CD4+CD25- non-Tregs were sorted from PBMCs. The table came from immunoSEQ multiplex PCR; TCRdb's copy has only in-frame clones and leaves some out. The sample yields 60,000 to 70,000 clones, roughly 92% seen once. Of note for this clone: Antigen specificity is unknown.

Deletions cut 3 bases from V and 5 bases from J, with 16 bases between. The CDR3 spans 15 residues. Germline V lookup: CDR1 SGHTA, CDR2 FQGTGA. The clonotype comes from a human donor who received a combined kidney and bone marrow transplant. The input for sequencing was CD8+ T cells from blood, taken before the transplant. This sequence joins TRBV7-3 and TRBJ2-5; possibly TRBD2 for D (7 bases). The CDR3 sequence is CASSLGGGRAETQYF. The CDR3, as DNA: TGTGCCAGCAGCTTGGGGGGGGGCCGAGCGGAGACCCAGTACTTC. Together with reference TRBV7-3 and TRBJ2-5, the CDR3 gives the full variable domain: GAGVSQTPSNKVTEKGKYVELRCDPISGHTALYWYRQSLGQGPEFLIYFQGTGAADDSGLPNDRFFAVRPEGSVSTLKIQRTERGDSAVYLCASSLGGGRAETQYFGPGTRLLVL.